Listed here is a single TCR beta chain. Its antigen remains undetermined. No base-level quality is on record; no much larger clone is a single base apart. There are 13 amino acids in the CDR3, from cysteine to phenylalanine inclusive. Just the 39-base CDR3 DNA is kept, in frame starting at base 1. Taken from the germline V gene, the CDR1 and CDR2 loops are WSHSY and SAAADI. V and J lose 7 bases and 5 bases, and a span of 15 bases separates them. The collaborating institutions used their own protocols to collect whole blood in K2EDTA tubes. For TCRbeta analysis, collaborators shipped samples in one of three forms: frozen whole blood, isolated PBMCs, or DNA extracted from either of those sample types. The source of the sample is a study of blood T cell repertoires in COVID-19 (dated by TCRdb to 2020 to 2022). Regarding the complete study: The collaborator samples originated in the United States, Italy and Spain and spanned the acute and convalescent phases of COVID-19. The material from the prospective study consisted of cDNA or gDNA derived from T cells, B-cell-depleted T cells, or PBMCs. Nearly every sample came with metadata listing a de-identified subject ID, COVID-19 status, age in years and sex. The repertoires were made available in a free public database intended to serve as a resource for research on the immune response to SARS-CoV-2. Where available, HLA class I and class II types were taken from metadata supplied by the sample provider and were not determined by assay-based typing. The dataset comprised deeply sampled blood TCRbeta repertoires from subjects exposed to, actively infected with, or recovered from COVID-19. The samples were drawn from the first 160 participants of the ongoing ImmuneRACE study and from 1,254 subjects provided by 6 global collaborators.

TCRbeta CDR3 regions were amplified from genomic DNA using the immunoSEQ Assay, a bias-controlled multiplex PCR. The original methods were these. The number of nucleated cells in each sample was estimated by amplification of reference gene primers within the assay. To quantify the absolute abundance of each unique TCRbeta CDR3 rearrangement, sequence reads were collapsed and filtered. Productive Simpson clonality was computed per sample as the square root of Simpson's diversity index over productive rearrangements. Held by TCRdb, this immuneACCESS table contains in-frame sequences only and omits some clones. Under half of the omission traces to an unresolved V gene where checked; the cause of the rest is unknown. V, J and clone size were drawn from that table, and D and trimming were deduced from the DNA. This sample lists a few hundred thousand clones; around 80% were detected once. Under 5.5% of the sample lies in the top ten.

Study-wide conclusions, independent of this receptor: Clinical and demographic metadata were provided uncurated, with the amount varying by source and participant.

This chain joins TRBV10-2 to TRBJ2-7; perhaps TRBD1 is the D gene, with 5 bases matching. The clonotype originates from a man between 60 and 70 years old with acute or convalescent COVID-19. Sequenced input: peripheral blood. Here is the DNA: TGCGCCAGCAATCAGGGCTCCCCGAACGAGCAGTACTTC. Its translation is CASNQGSPNEQYF.